The TCR beta chain described here comes from a study of blood T cell repertoires in COVID-19. In the study overall: The cDNA or gDNA used as material had been derived from T cells, B-cell-depleted T cells, or PBMCs.

The CDR3 sequence is 14 residues long. The J segment lost 4 bases and the V segment lost 5 bases, leaving 2 bases of the junction unmatched. From germline, CDR1 is WSHSY and CDR2 SAAADI. This clone was detected only once. Original handling: Estimated nucleated cell counts came from reference gene primer amplification. Sequencing used immunoSEQ multiplex PCR; TCRdb keeps in-frame clones, though not all of them. The V and J calls and clone size come from that table; D and trimming were worked out from the DNA. The sample carries under 200,000 clones, about 88% recorded once. This TCR was sampled from a man aged 18 to 30 with acute or convalescent COVID-19. Sequencing was done on a sample of peripheral blood. The J gene is TRBJ2-4, the V gene TRBV10-2; TRBD2 agrees at 10 bases. The CDR3 spells CASSSGGVKNIQYF. The CDR3 DNA is TGCGCCAGCAGTAGCGGGGGGGTGAAAAACATTCAGTACTTC.